This entry concerns a single T cell receptor beta chain. Its antigen is as yet unknown. CDR1 and CDR2 (germline): MNHEY, SMNVEV (reference sequence). This CDR3 is 13 amino acids long. Trimming pared 5 bases from V and 3 bases from J, leaving 9 bases between. The data derive from a study of graft-versus-host responses after intestinal transplantation. Across the whole study: Recipients underwent multivisceral, liver-intestinal, or isolated intestinal transplants. After anti-thymocyte globulin induction, recipients took tacrolimus and steroids for approximately three years. Study outcomes and limitations: High graft-versus-host to host-versus-graft clonal ratios were found in allografts of patients who had graft-donor T cell macrochimerism. GvH clones turned up in recipient marrow; some had shown up first in ileum or blood.

The repertoire was sequenced with immunoSEQ multiplex PCR; TCRdb's copy has only in-frame clones and lacks some. This sample has roughly 40,000 clones, with more than 80% found just once. This chain connects TRBV27 to TRBJ2-3; D might be TRBD1 (6 bases). The TCR was taken from a human patient who received an intestinal transplant, so some T cells may come from the graft donor. Sequenced material: PBMCs, taken around 330 days after intestinal transplant. CDR3 DNA: TGTGCCAGCAGTAGGGGGAGTACAGATACGCAGTATTTT. Encoded protein: CASSRGSTDTQYF.